This T cell receptor beta chain was obtained from a study of cytomegalovirus exposure and HLA in healthy donors. PCR used 60 Vbeta primers and 13 Jbeta primers. Measured with immunoSEQ multiplex PCR; TCRdb has only the in-frame clones, and not every one. The repertoire holds some 100,000 clones, with less than 65% as singletons. This sequence was found in a woman aged 25 to 39 in good health and CMV-seropositive. Sequencing was carried out using PBMCs.

CDR3: CASRMTGSGANVLTF. DNA for the CDR3: TGTGCCAGCAGAATGACAGGGTCCGGGGCCAACGTCCTGACTTTC. The chain uses TRBV2 and TRBJ2-6, with 7 bases identical to TRBD1. This CDR3 is built from 15 residues. Germline lookup yields CDR1 SNHLY and CDR2 FYNNEI. The V gene end was trimmed by 6 bases and the J gene end by 4 bases; junction bases not matched to a gene: 6.